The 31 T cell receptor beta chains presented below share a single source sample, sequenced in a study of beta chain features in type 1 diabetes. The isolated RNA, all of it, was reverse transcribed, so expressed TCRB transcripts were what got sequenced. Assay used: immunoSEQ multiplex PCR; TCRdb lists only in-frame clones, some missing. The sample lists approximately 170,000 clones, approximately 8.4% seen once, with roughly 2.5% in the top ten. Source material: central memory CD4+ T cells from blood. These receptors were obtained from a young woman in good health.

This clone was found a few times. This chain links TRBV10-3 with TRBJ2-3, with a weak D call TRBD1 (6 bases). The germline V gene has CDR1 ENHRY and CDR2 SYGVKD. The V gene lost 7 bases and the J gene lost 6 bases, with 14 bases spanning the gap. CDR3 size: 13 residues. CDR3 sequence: CAITPTGGDTQYF. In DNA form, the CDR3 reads TGTGCCATCACCCCGACAGGCGGGGATACGCAGTATTTT.

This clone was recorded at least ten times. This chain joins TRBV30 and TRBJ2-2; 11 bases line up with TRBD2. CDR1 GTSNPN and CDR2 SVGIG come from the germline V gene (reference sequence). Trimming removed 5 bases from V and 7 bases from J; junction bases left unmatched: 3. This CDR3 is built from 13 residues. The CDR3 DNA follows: TGTGCCTGGGGACTAGCGGGTGGCGGGGAGCTGTTTTTT. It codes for CAWGLAGGGELFF.

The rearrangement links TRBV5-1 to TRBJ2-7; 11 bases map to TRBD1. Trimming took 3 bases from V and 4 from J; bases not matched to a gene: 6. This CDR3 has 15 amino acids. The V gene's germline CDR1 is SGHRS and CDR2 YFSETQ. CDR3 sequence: CASSYSGQGAYEQYF. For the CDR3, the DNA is TGCGCCAGCAGCTACTCCGGACAGGGGGCGTACGAGCAGTACTTC.

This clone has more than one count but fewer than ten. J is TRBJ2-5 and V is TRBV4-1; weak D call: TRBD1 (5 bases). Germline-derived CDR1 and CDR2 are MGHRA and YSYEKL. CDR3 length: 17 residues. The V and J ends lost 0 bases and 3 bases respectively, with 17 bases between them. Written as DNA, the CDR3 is TGCGCCAGCAGCCAAGACTGGGGCAGTGGAATTGAAGAGACCCAGTACTTC. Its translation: CASSQDWGSGIEETQYF.

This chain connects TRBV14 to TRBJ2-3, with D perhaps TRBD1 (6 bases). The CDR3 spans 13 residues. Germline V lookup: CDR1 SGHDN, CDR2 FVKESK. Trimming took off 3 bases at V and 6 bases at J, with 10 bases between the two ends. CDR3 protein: CASSQSQGDTQYF. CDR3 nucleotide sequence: TGTGCCAGCAGCCAGTCACAGGGCGATACGCAGTATTTT.

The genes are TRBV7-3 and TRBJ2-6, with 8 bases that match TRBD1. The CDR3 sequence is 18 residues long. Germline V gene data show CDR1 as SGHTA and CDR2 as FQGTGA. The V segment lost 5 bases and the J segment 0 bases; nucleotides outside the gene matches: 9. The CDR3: CASSPGTGKGSGANVLTF. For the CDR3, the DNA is TGTGCCAGCAGCCCCGGGACAGGTAAAGGCTCTGGGGCCAACGTCCTGACTTTC.

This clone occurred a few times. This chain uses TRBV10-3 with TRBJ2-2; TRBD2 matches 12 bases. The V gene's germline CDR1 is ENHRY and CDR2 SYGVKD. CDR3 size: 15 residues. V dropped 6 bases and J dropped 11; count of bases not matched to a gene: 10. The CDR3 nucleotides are TGTGCCATCAGCGCGTCTAGCGGGAGGGCGGGAGAGCTGTTTTTT. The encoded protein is CAISASSGRAGELFF.

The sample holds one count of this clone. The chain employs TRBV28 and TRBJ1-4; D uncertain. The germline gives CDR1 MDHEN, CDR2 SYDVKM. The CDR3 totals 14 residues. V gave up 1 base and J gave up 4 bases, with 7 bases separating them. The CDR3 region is CASSLSYGNEKLFF. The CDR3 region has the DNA TGTGCCAGCAGTTTATCATACGGTAATGAAAAACTGTTTTTT. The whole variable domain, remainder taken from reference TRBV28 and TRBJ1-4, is DVKVTQSSRYLVKRTGEKVFLECVQDMDHENMFWYRQDPGLGLRLIYFSYDVKMKEKGDIPEGYSVSREKKERFSLILESASTNQTSMYLCASSLSYGNEKLFFGSGTQLSVL.

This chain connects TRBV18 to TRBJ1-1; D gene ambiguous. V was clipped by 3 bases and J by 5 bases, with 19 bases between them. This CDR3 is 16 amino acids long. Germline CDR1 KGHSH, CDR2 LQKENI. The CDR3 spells CASSPKPTPSKTEAFF. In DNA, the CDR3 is TGTGCCAGCTCACCCAAGCCCACCCCCTCTAAGACTGAAGCTTTCTTT.

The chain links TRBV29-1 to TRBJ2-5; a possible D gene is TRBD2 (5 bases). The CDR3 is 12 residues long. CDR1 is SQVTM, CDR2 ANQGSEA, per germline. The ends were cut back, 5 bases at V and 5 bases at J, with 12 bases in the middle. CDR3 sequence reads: CSVWPGGETQYF. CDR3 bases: TGCAGCGTTTGGCCGGGCGGGGAGACCCAGTACTTC.

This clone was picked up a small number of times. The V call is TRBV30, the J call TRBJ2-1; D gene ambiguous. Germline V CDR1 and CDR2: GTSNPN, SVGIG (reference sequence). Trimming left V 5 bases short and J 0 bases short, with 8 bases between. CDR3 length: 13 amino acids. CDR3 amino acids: CAWGGSSYNEQFF. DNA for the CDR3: TGTGCCTGGGGCGGAAGCTCCTACAATGAGCAGTTCTTC.

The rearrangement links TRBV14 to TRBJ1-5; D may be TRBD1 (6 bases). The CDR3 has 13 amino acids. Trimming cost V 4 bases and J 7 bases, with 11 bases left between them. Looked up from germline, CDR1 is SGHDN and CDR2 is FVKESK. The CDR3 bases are TGTGCCAGCAGCCTACAGGGAGAACAGCCCCAGCATTTT. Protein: CASSLQGEQPQHF.

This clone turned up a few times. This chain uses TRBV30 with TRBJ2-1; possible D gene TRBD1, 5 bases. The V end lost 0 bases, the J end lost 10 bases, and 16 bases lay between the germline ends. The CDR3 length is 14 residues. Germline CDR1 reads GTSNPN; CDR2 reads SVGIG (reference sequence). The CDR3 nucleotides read TGTGCCTGGAGTGTACCCACTACTGACAGCGAGCAGTTCTTC. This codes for CAWSVPTTDSEQFF.

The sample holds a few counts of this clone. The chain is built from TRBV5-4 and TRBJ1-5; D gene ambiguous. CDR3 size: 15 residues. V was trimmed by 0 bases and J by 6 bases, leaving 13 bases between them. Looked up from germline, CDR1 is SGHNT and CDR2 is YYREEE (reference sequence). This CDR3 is CASSLEVAAGQPQHF. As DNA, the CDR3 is TGTGCCAGCAGCTTGGAAGTCGCAGCAGGTCAGCCCCAGCATTTT.

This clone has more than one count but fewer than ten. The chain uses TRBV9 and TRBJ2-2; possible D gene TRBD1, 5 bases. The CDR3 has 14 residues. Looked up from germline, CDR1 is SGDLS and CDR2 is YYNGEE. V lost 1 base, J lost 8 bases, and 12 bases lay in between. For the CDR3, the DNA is TGTGCCAGCAGCGTAACAGGCTTTAGGGGGGAGCTGTTTTTT. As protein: CASSVTGFRGELFF.

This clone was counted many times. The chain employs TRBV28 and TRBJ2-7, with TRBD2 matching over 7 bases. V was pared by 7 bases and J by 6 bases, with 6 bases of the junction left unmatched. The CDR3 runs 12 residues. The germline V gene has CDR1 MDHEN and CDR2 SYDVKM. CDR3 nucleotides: TGTGCCAGCACCTCGACTAGCACCGAGCAGTACTTC. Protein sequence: CASTSTSTEQYF.

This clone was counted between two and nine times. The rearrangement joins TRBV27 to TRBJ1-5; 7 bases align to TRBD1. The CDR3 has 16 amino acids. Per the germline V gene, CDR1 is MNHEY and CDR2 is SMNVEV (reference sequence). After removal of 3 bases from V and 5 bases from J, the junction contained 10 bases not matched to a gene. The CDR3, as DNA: TGTGCCAGCAGTTTGAGGGGGCAGGGGAATTATCAGCCCCAGCATTTT. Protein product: CASSLRGQGNYQPQHF.

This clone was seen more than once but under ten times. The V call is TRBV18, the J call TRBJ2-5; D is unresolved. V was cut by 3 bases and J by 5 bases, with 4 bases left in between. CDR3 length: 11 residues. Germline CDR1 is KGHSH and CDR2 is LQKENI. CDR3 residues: CASSPAETQYF. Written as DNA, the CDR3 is TGTGCCAGCTCACCGGCCGAGACCCAGTACTTC. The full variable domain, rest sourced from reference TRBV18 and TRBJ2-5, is NAGVMQNPRHLVRRRGQEARLRCSPMKGHSHVYWYRQLPEEGLKFMVYLQKENIIDESGMPKERFSAEFPKEGPSILRIQQVVRGDSAAYFCASSPAETQYFGPGTRLLVL.

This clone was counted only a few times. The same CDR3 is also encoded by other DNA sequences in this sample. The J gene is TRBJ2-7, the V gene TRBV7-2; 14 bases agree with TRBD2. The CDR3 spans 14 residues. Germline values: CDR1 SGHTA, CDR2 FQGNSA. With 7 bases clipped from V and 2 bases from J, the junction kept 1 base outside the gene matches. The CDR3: CASTGLAGAYEQYF. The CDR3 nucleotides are TGTGCCAGCACGGGACTAGCGGGAGCCTACGAGCAGTACTTC. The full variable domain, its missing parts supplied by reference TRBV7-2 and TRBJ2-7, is GAGVSQSPSNKVTEKGKDVELRCDPISGHTALYWYRQSLGQGLEFLIYFQGNSAPDKSGLPSDRFSAERTGGSVSTLTIQRTQQEDSAVYLCASTGLAGAYEQYFGPGTRLTVT.

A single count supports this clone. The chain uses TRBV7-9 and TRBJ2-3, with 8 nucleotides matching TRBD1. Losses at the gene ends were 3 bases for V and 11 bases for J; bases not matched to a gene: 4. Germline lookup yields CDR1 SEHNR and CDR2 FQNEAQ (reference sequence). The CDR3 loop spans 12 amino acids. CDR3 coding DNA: TGTGCCAGCAGCTTCGGACAGGGTCAGCAGTATTTT. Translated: CASSFGQGQQYF.

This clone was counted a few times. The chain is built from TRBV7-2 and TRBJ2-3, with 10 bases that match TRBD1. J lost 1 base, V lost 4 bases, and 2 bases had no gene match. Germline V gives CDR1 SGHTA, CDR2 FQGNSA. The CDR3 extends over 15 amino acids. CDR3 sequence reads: CASSSGTGGTDTQYF. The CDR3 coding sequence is TGTGCCAGCAGCTCCGGGACAGGGGGCACAGATACGCAGTATTTT.

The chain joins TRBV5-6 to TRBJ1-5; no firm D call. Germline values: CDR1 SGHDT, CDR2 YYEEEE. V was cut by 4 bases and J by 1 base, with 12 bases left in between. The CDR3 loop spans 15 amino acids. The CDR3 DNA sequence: TGTGCCAGCAGCCGTCTAGGCTCCAGCAATCAGCCCCAGCATTTT. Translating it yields CASSRLGSSNQPQHF.

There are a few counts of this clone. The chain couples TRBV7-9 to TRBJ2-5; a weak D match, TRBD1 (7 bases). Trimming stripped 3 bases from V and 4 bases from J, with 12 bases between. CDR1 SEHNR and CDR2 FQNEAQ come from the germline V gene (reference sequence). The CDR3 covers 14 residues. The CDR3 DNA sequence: TGTGCCAGCAGCTTTGGAGGGGGCGGAGAGACCCAGTACTTC. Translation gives CASSFGGGGETQYF.

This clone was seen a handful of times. The CDR3 DNA reads as TGCGCCAGCAGCTTGGACGGATGGAGCACTGAAGCTTTCTTT. It encodes CASSLDGWSTEAFF. The chain carries TRBV5-1 and TRBJ1-1; D ambiguous. The CDR3 is made up of 14 amino acids. Between the trimmed V and J ends, which lost 0 bases and 4 bases, there was a span of 10 bases. The V gene's germline CDR1 is SGHRS and CDR2 YFSETQ.

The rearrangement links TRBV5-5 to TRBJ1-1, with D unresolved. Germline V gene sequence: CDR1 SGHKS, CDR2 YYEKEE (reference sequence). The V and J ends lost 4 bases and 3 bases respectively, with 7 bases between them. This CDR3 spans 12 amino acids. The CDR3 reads CASSIGHTEAFF. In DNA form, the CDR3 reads TGTGCCAGCAGCATCGGTCACACTGAAGCTTTCTTT.

CDR3 amino acids: CASTENSNTEAFF. The DNA of the CDR3 is TGCGCCAGCACAGAAAACAGTAACACTGAAGCTTTCTTT. The chain uses TRBV5-1 and TRBJ1-1; D gene unclear. In germline, CDR1 is SGHRS, CDR2 YFSETQ. Trimming removed 6 bases from V and 2 bases from J, with 11 bases in between. The CDR3 loop spans 13 amino acids.

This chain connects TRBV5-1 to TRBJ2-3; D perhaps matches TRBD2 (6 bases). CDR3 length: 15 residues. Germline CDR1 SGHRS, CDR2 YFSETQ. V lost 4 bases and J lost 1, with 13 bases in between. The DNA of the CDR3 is TGCGCCAGCAGCGGGAGGACCGACCGCACAGATACGCAGTATTTT. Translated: CASSGRTDRTDTQYF.

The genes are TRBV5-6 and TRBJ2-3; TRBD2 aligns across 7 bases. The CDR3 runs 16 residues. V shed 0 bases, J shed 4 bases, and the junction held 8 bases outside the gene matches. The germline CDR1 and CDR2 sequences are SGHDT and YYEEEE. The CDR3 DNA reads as TGTGCCAGCAGCTTGGGGGGGGGACGGAGCGCAGATACGCAGTATTTT. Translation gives CASSLGGGRSADTQYF. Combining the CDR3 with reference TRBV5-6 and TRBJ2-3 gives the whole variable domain DAGVTQSPTHLIKTRGQQVTLRCSPKSGHDTVSWYQQALGQGPQFIFQYYEEEERQRGNFPDRFSGHQFPNYSSELNVNALLLGDSALYLCASSLGGGRSADTQYFGPGTRLTVL.

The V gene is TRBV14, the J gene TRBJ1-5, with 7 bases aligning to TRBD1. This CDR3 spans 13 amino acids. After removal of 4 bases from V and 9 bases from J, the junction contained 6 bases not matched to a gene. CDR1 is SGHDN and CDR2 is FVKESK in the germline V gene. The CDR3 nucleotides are TGTGCCAGCAGCCGGGACAGCTGGGGGCCCCAGCATTTT. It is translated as CASSRDSWGPQHF.

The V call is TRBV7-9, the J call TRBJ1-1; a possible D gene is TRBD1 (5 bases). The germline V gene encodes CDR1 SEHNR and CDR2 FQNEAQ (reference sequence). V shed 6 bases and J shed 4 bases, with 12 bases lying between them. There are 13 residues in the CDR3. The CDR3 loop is CASSSRGGTEAFF. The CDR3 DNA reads TGTGCCAGCAGTTCCCGGGGGGGCACTGAAGCTTTCTTT.

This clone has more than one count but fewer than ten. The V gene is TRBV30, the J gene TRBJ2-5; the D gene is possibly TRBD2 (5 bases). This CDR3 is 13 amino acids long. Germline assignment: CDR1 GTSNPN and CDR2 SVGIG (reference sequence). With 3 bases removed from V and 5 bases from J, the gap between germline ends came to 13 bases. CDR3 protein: CAWSRGSDETQYF. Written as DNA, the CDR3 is TGTGCCTGGAGCCGTGGTAGCGACGAGACCCAGTACTTC.